Below are 18 T cell receptor beta chains sequenced from a single sample in a study of cytomegalovirus exposure and HLA in healthy donors. The primer mix had 60 Vbeta and 13 Jbeta primers. TCRdb's table, derived via immunoSEQ multiplex PCR, lists solely in-frame clones and lacks some. The profile shows over 150,000 clones, about four fifths of them singletons. Sequencing was done on a sample of PBMCs. Source of these receptors: a man between 18 and 29 years old in good health and CMV-seronegative.

In its sample, this clone was seen a few times. The rearrangement uses TRBV2 and TRBJ1-1; D may be TRBD1 (6 bases). The CDR3 totals 12 residues. The V end was cut by 5 bases, the J end by 6 bases, with 10 bases between. Germline CDR1 SNHLY, CDR2 FYNNEI. The CDR3 DNA reads TGTGCCAGCAGTTGGGACAACTCTGAAGCTTTCTTT. Residues: CASSWDNSEAFF. The whole variable domain, filled in from reference TRBV2 and TRBJ1-1, reads EPEVTQTPSHQVTQMGQEVILRCVPISNHLYFYWYRQILGQKVEFLVSFYNNEISEKSEIFDDQFSVERPDGSNFTLKIRSTKLEDSAMYFCASSWDNSEAFFGQGTRLTVV.

CDR3 amino acids: CATTLQGRSTDTQYF. In nucleotides, the CDR3 is TGTGCCACCACCCTACAGGGAAGGAGCACAGATACGCAGTATTTT. V and J are TRBV15 and TRBJ2-3; tentatively, D is TRBD1 (6 bases). This CDR3 region has 15 residues. Trimming shortened V by 7 bases and J by 0 bases, and 14 bases separated the two germline ends. Germline V gives CDR1 LNHNV, CDR2 YYDKDF (reference sequence).

The chain is built from TRBV5-5 and TRBJ1-1, with D tentatively TRBD1 (6 bases). Trimming took 0 bases from V and 10 from J, leaving 13 bases between them. CDR3 length: 13 residues. Germline CDR1 reads SGHKS; CDR2 reads YYEKEE (reference sequence). In DNA form, the CDR3 reads TGTGCCAGCAGCTTGGTTTGGGGGCTGGGAGCTTTCTTT. It yields the protein CASSLVWGLGAFF.

This chain uses TRBV5-1 with TRBJ1-2; weak D call: TRBD1 (5 bases). The CDR3 is made up of 15 amino acids. Trimming took 3 bases from V and 4 from J, leaving 16 bases between them. Germline loops: CDR1 SGHRS, CDR2 YFSETQ. The CDR3 coding sequence is TGCGCCAGCAGCTCGGGACTTAGGGAGGGCTATGGCTACACCTTC. Protein product: CASSSGLREGYGYTF.

The chain is built from TRBV19 and TRBJ1-1; TRBD1 aligns across 8 bases. The germline V gene has CDR1 LNHDA and CDR2 SQIVND (reference sequence). This CDR3 has 12 residues. V lost 4 bases to trimming and J lost 8 bases; unmatched junction nucleotides: 3. The CDR3 region is CASSRYRGEAFF. CDR3 sequence (DNA): TGTGCCAGTAGTAGATACAGGGGGGAAGCTTTCTTT.

This chain uses TRBV4-1 with TRBJ2-7, with D perhaps TRBD1 (5 bases). This CDR3 is 14 amino acids long. V was clipped by 3 bases and J by 3 bases, with 12 bases between them. Germline lookup yields CDR1 MGHRA and CDR2 YSYEKL. In nucleotides, the CDR3 is TGCGCCAGCAGCCACAGGGTAAGTGGCTACGAGCAGTACTTC. It yields the protein CASSHRVSGYEQYF.

The chain joins TRBV10-2 to TRBJ1-3; D is possibly TRBD1 (5 bases). CDR3 length equals 16 residues. The germline V gene has CDR1 WSHSY and CDR2 SAAADI. The V end lost 6 bases, the J end lost 0 bases, and 15 bases lay between the germline ends. Written as DNA, the CDR3 is TGCGCCAGCAGCGCAGGGTGGTCCGGCTCTGGAAACACCATATATTTT. Amino acid sequence: CASSAGWSGSGNTIYF.

This chain uses TRBV20-1 with TRBJ2-1, with 7 bases that match TRBD1. Losses at the gene ends were 3 bases for V and 9 bases for J; bases not matched to a gene: 2. The germline V gene encodes CDR1 DFQATT and CDR2 SNEGSKA (reference sequence). This CDR3 is 11 amino acids long. CDR3 in DNA: TGCAGTGCTAGCAGGGGGAGTGAGCAGTTCTTC. Amino acid sequence: CSASRGSEQFF.

The genes are TRBV19 and TRBJ2-1; 7 nucleotides line up with TRBD1. The V segment lost 1 base and the J segment 4 bases; nucleotides outside the gene matches: 7. The CDR3 has 16 residues. CDR1 and CDR2 (germline): LNHDA, SQIVND (reference sequence). The CDR3 DNA reads TGTGCCAGTAGTATAGGCTCGGGACAGCTATACAATGAGCAGTTCTTC. It codes for CASSIGSGQLYNEQFF.

The CDR3 here is CASSENQRASYEQYF. The DNA of the CDR3 is TGTGCCAGCAGTGAAAACCAACGAGCGAGCTACGAGCAGTACTTC. The chain joins TRBV6-1 to TRBJ2-7; D ambiguous. There are 15 residues in the CDR3. The V end lost 2 bases, the J end lost 3 bases, and 14 bases lay between the germline ends. CDR1 and CDR2 from the germline V gene are MNHNS and SASEGT.

V is TRBV5-1 and J is TRBJ2-3; 9 nucleotides align to TRBD1. Germline CDR1 and CDR2: SGHRS and YFSETQ. This CDR3 has 14 residues. V was pared by 4 bases and J by 8 bases, with 8 bases of the junction left unmatched. The CDR3 coding sequence is TGCGCCAGCAGCCTACAGACAGGGGGTGGTACGCAGTATTTT. It codes for CASSLQTGGGTQYF.

The V gene is TRBV29-1, the J gene TRBJ2-3, with D hard to call. V shed 7 bases and J shed 5 bases, with 7 bases lying between them. Germline CDR1 SQVTM, CDR2 ANQGSEA. This CDR3 comprises 10 residues. CDR3 nucleotides: TGCAGCGCCCGGAGAGATACGCAGTATTTT. It yields the protein CSARRDTQYF.

The chain couples TRBV7-9 to TRBJ2-3; D perhaps matches TRBD2 (6 bases). The CDR3 has 15 amino acids. With 4 bases removed from V and 2 bases from J, the gap between germline ends came to 13 bases. The germline V gene has CDR1 SEHNR and CDR2 FQNEAQ (reference sequence). CDR3 protein: CASSSSRGFTDTQYF. CDR3 DNA: TGTGCCAGCAGCTCCTCTCGGGGGTTCACAGATACGCAGTATTTT.

V and J are TRBV27 and TRBJ2-5, with 7 bases aligning to TRBD1. Germline-derived CDR1 and CDR2 are MNHEY and SMNVEV (reference sequence). The CDR3 is 14 amino acids. V trimming: 5 bases; J trimming: 0 bases; junction bases outside the gene matches: 3. The CDR3 sequence is CASSNQGDQETQYF. CDR3 DNA sequence: TGTGCCAGCAGTAACCAGGGGGACCAAGAGACCCAGTACTTC.

For this clone: Different DNA sequences within this sample yield the same CDR3. J is TRBJ1-5 and V is TRBV28, with 9 positions matching TRBD1. Trimming at V came to 5 bases and at J to 4 bases, leaving 3 bases not matched to a gene. The CDR3 runs to 14 residues. Per germline, CDR1 MDHEN and CDR2 SYDVKM. CDR3: CASSLGQGNQPQHF. CDR3 coding DNA: TGTGCCAGCAGTCTCGGACAGGGGAATCAGCCCCAGCATTTT. The full variable domain, rest sourced from reference TRBV28 and TRBJ1-5, is DVKVTQSSRYLVKRTGEKVFLECVQDMDHENMFWYRQDPGLGLRLIYFSYDVKMKEKGDIPEGYSVSREKKERFSLILESASTNQTSMYLCASSLGQGNQPQHFGDGTRLSIL.

The gene calls are TRBV5-1 and TRBJ2-3; no reliable D call. V was trimmed by 2 bases and J by 4 bases, leaving 11 bases between them. Germline V gives CDR1 SGHRS, CDR2 YFSETQ. The CDR3 covers 14 residues. CDR3 in amino acids: CASSFAGGADTQYF. The CDR3 DNA reads TGCGCCAGCAGCTTTGCAGGTGGCGCAGATACGCAGTATTTT.

The V and J genes are TRBV10-2 and TRBJ1-2; 11 nucleotides agree with TRBD1. There are 16 residues in the CDR3. The V gene end was trimmed by 3 bases and the J gene end by 1 base; junction bases not matched to a gene: 4. Germline V gene lookup returns CDR1 WSHSY and CDR2 SAAADI. The DNA for the CDR3 is TGCGCCAGCAGTGACGGGACAGGGGGGCTTAACTATGGCTACACCTTC. Its translation is CASSDGTGGLNYGYTF.

The genes are TRBV4-3 and TRBJ1-2; D is possibly TRBD1 (5 bases). The CDR3 totals 16 residues. V was clipped by 0 bases and J by 3 bases, with 14 bases between them. CDR1 is LGHNA and CDR2 is YSLEER in the germline V gene. CDR3 in DNA: TGCGCCAGCAGCCAAGAGGGGCGGGGGACCGACTATGGCTACACCTTC. Its protein is CASSQEGRGTDYGYTF.